This TCR beta chain is drawn from a study of cytomegalovirus exposure and HLA in healthy donors. Germline V lookup: CDR1 MNHNS, CDR2 SASEGT. V lost 2 bases, J lost 6 bases, and 16 bases lay in between. This CDR3 is built from 15 residues. This PCR relied on a set of 60 Vbeta primers and 13 Jbeta primers. Repertoires were generated with immunoSEQ multiplex PCR, while TCRdb's copy carries only in-frame clones and drops some. The table shows 150,000 to 200,000 clones, with roughly 86% occurring only once. This rearrangement joins TRBV6-1 to TRBJ1-1; D is unresolved. This receptor was identified in a girl aged 5-17 years in good health and CMV-seropositive. Input material: PBMCs. Here the CDR3 DNA reads TGTGCCAGCAGTGAAACTAGTAGGGTCGGGTCTGAAGCTTTCTTT. It yields the protein CASSETSRVGSEAFF.